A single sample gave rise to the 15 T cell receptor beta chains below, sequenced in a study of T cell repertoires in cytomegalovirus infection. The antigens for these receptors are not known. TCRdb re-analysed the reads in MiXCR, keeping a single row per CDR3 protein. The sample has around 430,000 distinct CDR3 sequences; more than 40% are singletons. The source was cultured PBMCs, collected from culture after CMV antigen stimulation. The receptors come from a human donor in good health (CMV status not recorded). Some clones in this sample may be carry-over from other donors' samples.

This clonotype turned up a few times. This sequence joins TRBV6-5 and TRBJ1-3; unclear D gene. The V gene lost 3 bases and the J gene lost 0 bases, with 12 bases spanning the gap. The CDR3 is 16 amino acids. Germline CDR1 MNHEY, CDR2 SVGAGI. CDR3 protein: CASSYSGFASGNTIYF. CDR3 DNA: TGTGCCAGCAGTTATTCGGGTTTTGCCTCTGGAAACACCATATATTTT.

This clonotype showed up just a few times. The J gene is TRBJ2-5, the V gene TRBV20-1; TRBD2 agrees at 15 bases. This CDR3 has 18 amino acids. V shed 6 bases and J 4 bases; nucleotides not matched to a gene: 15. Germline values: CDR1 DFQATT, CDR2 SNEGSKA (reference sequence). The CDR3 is CSASDAGLAGGQVETQYF. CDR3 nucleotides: TGCAGTGCCAGCGACGCCGGACTAGCGGGGGGGCAGGTAGAGACCCAGTACTTC.

In DNA, the CDR3 is TGTGCCAGCACCCCAGGCATAGCCAGGGTTGGTTACCAAGAGACCCAGTACTTC. Protein: CASTPGIARVGYQETQYF. V usage is TRBV6-2 or TRBV6-3 and J usage is TRBJ2-5, with a weak D call TRBD1 (5 bases). The CDR3 covers 18 residues. Germline-derived CDR1 and CDR2 are MNHEY and SVGEGT. Trimming left V 7 bases short and J 0 bases short, with 24 bases between.

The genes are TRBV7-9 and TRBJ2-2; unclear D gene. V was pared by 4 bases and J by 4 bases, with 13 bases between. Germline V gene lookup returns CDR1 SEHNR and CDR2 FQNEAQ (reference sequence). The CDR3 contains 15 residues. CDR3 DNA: TGTGCCAGCAGCTCCTCTCGGGCCCTCACCGGGGAGCTGTTTTTT. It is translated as CASSSSRALTGELFF.

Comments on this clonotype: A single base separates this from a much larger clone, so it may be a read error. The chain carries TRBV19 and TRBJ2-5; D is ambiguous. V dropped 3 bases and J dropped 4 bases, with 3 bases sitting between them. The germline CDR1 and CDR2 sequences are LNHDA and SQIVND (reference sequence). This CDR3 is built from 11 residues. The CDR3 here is CASSMGETQYF. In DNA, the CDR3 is TGTGCCAGTAGTATGGGAGAGACCCAGTACTTC.

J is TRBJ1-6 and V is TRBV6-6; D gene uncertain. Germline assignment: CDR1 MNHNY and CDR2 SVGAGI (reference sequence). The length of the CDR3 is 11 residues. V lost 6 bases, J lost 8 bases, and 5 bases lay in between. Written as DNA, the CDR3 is TGTGCCAGCAGGGGTTATTCACCCCTCCACTTT. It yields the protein CASRGYSPLHF.

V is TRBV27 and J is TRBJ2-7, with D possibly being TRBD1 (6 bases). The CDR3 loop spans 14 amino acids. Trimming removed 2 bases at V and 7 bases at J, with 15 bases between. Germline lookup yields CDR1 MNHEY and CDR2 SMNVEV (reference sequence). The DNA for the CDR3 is TGTGCCAGCAGTTTAGGGTTCGACAGGCGGGAGCAGTACTTC. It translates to CASSLGFDRREQYF.

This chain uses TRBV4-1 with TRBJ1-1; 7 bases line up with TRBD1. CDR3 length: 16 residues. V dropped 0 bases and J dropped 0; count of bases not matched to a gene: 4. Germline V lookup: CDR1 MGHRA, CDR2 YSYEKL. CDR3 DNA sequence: TGCGCCAGCAGCCAAGATCGGGGACAGATGAACACTGAAGCTTTCTTT. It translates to CASSQDRGQMNTEAFF.

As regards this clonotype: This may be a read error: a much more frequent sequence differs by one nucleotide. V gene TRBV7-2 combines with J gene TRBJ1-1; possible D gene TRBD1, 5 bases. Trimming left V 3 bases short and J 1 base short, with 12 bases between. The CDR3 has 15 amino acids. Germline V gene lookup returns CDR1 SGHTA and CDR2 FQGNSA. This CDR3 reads CASSFGGAGNTEAFF. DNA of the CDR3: TGTGCCAGCAGCTTCGGGGGAGCAGGGAACACTGAAGCTTTCTTT.

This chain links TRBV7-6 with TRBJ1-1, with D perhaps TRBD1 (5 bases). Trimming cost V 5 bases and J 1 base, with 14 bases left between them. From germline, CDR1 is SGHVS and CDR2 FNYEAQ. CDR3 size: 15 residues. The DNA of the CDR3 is TGTGCCAGCAGCCATGGACAAACAGGGAACACTGAAGCTTTCTTT. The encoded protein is CASSHGQTGNTEAFF.

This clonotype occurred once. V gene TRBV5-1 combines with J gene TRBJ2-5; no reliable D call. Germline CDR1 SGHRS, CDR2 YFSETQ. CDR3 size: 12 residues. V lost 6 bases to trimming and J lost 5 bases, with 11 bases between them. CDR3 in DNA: TGCGCCAGCATGGACCTTGGGGAGACCCAGTACTTC. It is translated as CASMDLGETQYF.

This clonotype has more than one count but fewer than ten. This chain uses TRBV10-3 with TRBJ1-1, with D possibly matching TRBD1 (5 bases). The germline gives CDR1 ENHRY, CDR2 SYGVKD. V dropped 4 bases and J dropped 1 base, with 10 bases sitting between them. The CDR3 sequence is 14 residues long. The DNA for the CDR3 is TGTGCCATCAGTGGGGCAGGGACGAACACTGAAGCTTTCTTT. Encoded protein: CAISGAGTNTEAFF.

CDR3 bases: TGTGCCAGCAGAAGATACGTACGTGAATATGGCTACACCTTC. Translated: CASRRYVREYGYTF. The rearrangement joins TRBV2 to TRBJ1-2; D uncertain. The CDR3 is 14 amino acids. Germline V lookup: CDR1 SNHLY, CDR2 FYNNEI. V dropped 6 bases and J dropped 5 bases, with 16 bases sitting between them.

This chain's CDR3 is CASRPAGTKSYEQYF. Written as DNA, the CDR3 is TGTGCCAGCAGGCCCGCAGGCACCAAATCCTACGAGCAGTACTTC. This sequence joins TRBV6-1 and TRBJ2-7, with unresolved D. Germline lookup yields CDR1 MNHNS and CDR2 SASEGT. Trimming took 6 bases from V and 1 from J, leaving 16 bases between them. This CDR3 is built from 15 residues.

CDR3 in amino acids: CASGRIAGEGRETQYF. The CDR3 DNA follows: TGTGCCAGCGGGAGGATAGCGGGGGAGGGAAGAGAGACCCAGTACTTC. This chain connects TRBV7-2 to TRBJ2-5; 9 bases fit TRBD2. Germline V gene sequence: CDR1 SGHTA, CDR2 FQGNSA. CDR3 length: 16 amino acids. Trimming cost V 8 bases and J 4 bases; bases outside gene matches: 14. Variable domain in full (rest from reference TRBV7-2 and TRBJ2-5): GAGVSQSPSNKVTEKGKDVELRCDPISGHTALYWYRQSLGQGLEFLIYFQGNSAPDKSGLPSDRFSAERTGGSVSTLTIQRTQQEDSAVYLCASGRIAGEGRETQYFGPGTRLLVL.